Listed below are T cell receptor beta chains from one sample, sequenced in a study of metastatic and nonmetastatic thyroid tumors. TCRdb called clones again from the PCR reads with MiXCR. The sample includes 60,000 to 75,000 clones, 4% to 5% of them seen just once. The sample taken for sequencing was blood. Source of these receptors: a female donor with papillary thyroid cancer or a benign thyroid nodule (not recorded which). Some clones in this sample may be carry-over from other donors' samples. Each CDR3 is given with its conserved first and last residue. A D gene is named only where the DNA matches it firmly. Clone size, where shown, is once, few, many, or a class for clones that have expanded.

NA,TRBV3-1,TRBJ2-1,NA,TGTGCCAGCAGCCAAGATCTAAATGAGCAGTTCTTC,CASSQDLNEQFF
NA,TRBV30,TRBJ1-5,NA,TGTGCCTGGAGTGTGTCGGGGGCAAGCAATCAGCCCCAGCATTTT,CAWSVSGASNQPQHF
NA,TRBV6-1,TRBJ1-2,few,TGTGCCAGCATTGAATTCGGCGGGGCAGGTGGTGGCTACACCTTC,CASIEFGGAGGGYTF
NA,TRBV7-7,TRBJ1-1,many,TGTGCTAGCAGTCGCGACAGAAACACTGAAGCTTTCTTT,CASSRDRNTEAFF
NA,TRBV18,TRBJ1-4,many,TGTGCCAGCTCACCGCTCAATGAAAAACTGTTTTTT,CASSPLNEKLFF
NA,TRBV6-1,TRBJ2-3,NA,TGTGCCAGCTCCTCCCCGGGGACGGGATGGCGCACAGATGCGCAGTATTTT,CASSSPGTGWRTDAQYF
TRBD2,TRBV6-1,TRBJ2-1,few,TGTGCCAGCAGTCTAGCGGGTGGTAGCAATGAGCAGTTCTTC,CASSLAGGSNEQFF
TRBD2,TRBV12-3/TRBV12-4,TRBJ2-2,NA,TGTGCCAGCAGACGACTAGCGGGACGGGGCGGGGAGCTGTTTTTT,CASRRLAGRGGELFF
TRBD2,TRBV20-1,TRBJ2-3,many,TGCAGTGCTAGAGGTGGTCTAGCGGGAAGCACAGATACGCAGTATTTT,CSARGGLAGSTDTQYF
NA,TRBV6-5,TRBJ2-4,few,TGTGCCAGCAGTTACGGGGAACTGGAAAACATTCAGTACTTC,CASSYGELENIQYF